This T cell receptor beta chain appears in the sequencing data of a study of blood T cell repertoires in COVID-19. The CDR3 length is 13 residues. V was pared by 5 bases and J by 10 bases, with 17 bases between. Germline loops: CDR1 SGHTA, CDR2 FQGNSA. How the authors handled the data: Researchers report that nucleated cell counts were estimated from reference gene primer amplification. Assay used: immunoSEQ multiplex PCR; TCRdb lists only in-frame clones, some missing. V and J calls and clone size are copied from that table; D and trimming were computed from the DNA. Of 90,000 to 110,000 clones listed, around 82% were seen once; the top ten hold 6.6%.

The rearrangement links TRBV7-2 to TRBJ1-1; D might be TRBD1 (5 bases). Sequencing was done on a sample of peripheral blood. The sequence derives from a woman aged 45-65 years with acute or convalescent COVID-19. The CDR3 bases are TGTGCCAGCAGCCCAGTTGGGCGGCAGGGAGCTTTCTTT. It encodes CASSPVGRQGAFF. The variable domain in full, completed from reference TRBV7-2 and TRBJ1-1, reads GAGVSQSPSNKVTEKGKDVELRCDPISGHTALYWYRQSLGQGLEFLIYFQGNSAPDKSGLPSDRFSAERTGGSVSTLTIQRTQQEDSAVYLCASSPVGRQGAFFGQGTRLTVV.